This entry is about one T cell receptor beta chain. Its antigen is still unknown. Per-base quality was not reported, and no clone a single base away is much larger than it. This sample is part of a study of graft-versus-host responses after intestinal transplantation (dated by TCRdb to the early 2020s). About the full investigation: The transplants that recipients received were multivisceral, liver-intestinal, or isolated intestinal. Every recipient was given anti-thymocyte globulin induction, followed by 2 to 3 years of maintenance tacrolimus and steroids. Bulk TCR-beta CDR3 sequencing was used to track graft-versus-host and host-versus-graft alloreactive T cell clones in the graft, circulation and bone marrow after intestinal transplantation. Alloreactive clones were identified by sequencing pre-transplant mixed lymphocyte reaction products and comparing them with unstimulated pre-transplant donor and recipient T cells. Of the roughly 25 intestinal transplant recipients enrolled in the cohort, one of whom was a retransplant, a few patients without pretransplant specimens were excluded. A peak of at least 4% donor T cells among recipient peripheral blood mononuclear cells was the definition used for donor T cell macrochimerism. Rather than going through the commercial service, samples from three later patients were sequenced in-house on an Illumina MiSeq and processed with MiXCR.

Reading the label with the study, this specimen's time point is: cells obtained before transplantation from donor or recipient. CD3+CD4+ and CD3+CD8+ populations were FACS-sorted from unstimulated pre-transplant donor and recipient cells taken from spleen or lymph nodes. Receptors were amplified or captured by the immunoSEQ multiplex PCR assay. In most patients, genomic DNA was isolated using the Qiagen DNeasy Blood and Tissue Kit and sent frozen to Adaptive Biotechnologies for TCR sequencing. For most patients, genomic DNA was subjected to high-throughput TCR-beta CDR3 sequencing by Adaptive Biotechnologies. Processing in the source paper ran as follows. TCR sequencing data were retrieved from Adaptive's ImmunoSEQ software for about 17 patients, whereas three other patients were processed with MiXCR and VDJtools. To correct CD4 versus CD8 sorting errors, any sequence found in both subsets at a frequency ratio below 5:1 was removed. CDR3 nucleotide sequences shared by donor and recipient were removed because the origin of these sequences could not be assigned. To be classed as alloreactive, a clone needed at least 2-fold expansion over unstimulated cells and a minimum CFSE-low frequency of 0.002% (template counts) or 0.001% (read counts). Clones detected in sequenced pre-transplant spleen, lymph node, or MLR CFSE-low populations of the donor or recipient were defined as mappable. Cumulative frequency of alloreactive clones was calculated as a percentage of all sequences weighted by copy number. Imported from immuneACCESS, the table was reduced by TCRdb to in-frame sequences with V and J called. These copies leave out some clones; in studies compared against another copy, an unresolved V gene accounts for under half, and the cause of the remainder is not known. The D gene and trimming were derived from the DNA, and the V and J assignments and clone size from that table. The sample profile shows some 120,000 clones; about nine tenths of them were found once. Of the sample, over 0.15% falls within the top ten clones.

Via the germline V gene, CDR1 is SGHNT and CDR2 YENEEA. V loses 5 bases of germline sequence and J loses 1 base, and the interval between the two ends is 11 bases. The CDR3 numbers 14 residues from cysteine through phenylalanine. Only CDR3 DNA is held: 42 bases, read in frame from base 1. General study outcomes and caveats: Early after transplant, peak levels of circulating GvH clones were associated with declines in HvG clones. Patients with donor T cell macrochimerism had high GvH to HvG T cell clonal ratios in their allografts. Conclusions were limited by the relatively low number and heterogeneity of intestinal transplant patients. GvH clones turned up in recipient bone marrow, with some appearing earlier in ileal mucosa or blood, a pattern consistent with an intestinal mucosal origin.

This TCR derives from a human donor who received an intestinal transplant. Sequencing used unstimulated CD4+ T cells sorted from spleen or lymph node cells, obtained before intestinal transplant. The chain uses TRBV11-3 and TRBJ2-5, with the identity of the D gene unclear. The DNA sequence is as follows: TGTGCCAGCAGCCTCGGTCGGAGCCAAGAGACCCAGTACTTC. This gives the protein CASSLGRSQETQYF.